The 21 T cell receptor beta chains below come from one sample, sequenced in a study of T cell responses to AZD1222 COVID-19 vaccine. The table came from immunoSEQ multiplex PCR; TCRdb's copy has only in-frame clones and leaves some out. The sample consists of more than 100,000 clones, roughly nine tenths of them appearing once. This material consisted of peripheral blood, taken on day 0 of AZD1222 vaccination. These receptors came from an adult in good health.

The CDR3 DNA is TGTGCCAGCAGCCAATTGACTAGCGGGAGGAGGGCGACCCAGTACTTC. Protein sequence: CASSQLTSGRRATQYF. V is TRBV3-1 (or the pseudogene TRBV3-2) and J is TRBJ2-5; 13 bases are a match to TRBD2. The length of the CDR3 is 16 residues. CDR1 and CDR2 from the germline V gene are LGHDT and YNNKEL (reference sequence). Trimming cost V 2 bases and J 7 bases; bases outside gene matches: 7.

The CDR3 is CASSLDLNTQYF. In DNA, the CDR3 is TGTGCCAGCAGCTTAGACTTGAATACGCAGTATTTT. The genes are TRBV7-6 and TRBJ2-3; unclear D gene. Deletions cut 1 base from V and 7 bases from J, with 6 bases between. The CDR3 extends over 12 amino acids. Per the germline V gene, CDR1 is SGHVS and CDR2 is FNYEAQ.

This sequence joins TRBV6-2 or TRBV6-3 and TRBJ1-5; D is ambiguous. The CDR3 covers 13 residues. Per the germline V gene, CDR1 is MNHEY and CDR2 is SVGEGT. With 4 bases removed from V and 1 base from J, the gap between germline ends came to 5 bases. The DNA of the CDR3 is TGTGCCAGCAGTTGGAGCAGCAATCAGCCCCAGCATTTT. This encodes CASSWSSNQPQHF.

The gene calls are TRBV3-1 (or the pseudogene TRBV3-2) and TRBJ2-2; 13 bases are shared with TRBD2. CDR1 LGHDT and CDR2 YNNKEL come from the germline V gene (reference sequence). Trimming took 1 base from V and 2 from J; bases not matched to a gene: 4. This CDR3 contains 18 residues. In DNA form, the CDR3 reads TGTGCCAGCAGCCAAGCCGGACTAGCGGGGGCAAACACCGGGGAGCTGTTTTTT. It codes for CASSQAGLAGANTGELFF.

V and J are TRBV18 and TRBJ2-7; a possible D gene is TRBD2 (6 bases). V lost 4 bases and J lost 7, with 14 bases in between. The V gene's germline CDR1 is KGHSH and CDR2 LQKENI. The CDR3 consists of 13 residues. The CDR3 sequence is CASSLGTRGEQYF. In DNA form, the CDR3 reads TGTGCCAGCTCACTGGGGACCCGGGGGGAGCAGTACTTC.

The chain links TRBV21-1 to TRBJ2-5; the table calls TRBD1, which could not be checked here. TRBV21-1 is assigned pseudogene status. CDR3 length: 18 residues. The CDR3 is CASTLYVQGQVSNETQYF. Written as DNA, the CDR3 is TGTGCCAGCACGCTCTACGTGCAGGGGCAGGTTTCGAATGAGACCCAGTACTTC.

This chain connects TRBV12-3 or TRBV12-4 to TRBJ1-6; D remains unclear. The CDR3 has 13 amino acids. V dropped 6 bases and J dropped 8 bases, with 11 bases sitting between them. The CDR3 region is CASSPLQDSPLHF. The CDR3 region has the DNA TGTGCCAGCAGCCCCCTTCAGGATTCACCCCTCCACTTT.

The V and J genes are TRBV7-3 and TRBJ2-1; 7 bases fit TRBD1. The CDR3 spans 15 residues. Trimming removed 4 bases from V and 7 bases from J; junction bases left unmatched: 10. Germline CDR1 SGHTA, CDR2 FQGTGA. Here the CDR3 reads CASSSLGQAANEQFF. CDR3 DNA sequence: TGTGCCAGCAGCTCCCTTGGACAGGCCGCGAATGAGCAGTTCTTC.

This CDR3 is CASSQATPSTDTQYF. The CDR3 DNA reads TGTGCCAGCAGCCAAGCAACCCCTAGCACAGATACGCAGTATTTT. V and J are TRBV14 and TRBJ2-3; D not resolved. The V end lost 1 base, the J end lost 0 bases, and 8 bases lay between the germline ends. The length of the CDR3 is 15 residues. Germline V gene lookup returns CDR1 SGHDN and CDR2 FVKESK.

The chain carries TRBV7-3 and TRBJ2-5; 10 bases agree with TRBD2. The CDR3 loop spans 14 amino acids. V lost 2 bases, J lost 3 bases, and 0 bases stayed unmatched. The germline CDR1 and CDR2 sequences are SGHTA and FQGTGA. CDR3 loop: CASSLGLAEETQYF. CDR3 nucleotides: TGTGCCAGCAGCTTAGGACTAGCGGAAGAGACCCAGTACTTC.

The CDR3 nucleotides are TGTGCCAGCAGCCAAGATGGCGCGAATCGGGGCTACGAGCAGTACTTC. Its protein product is CASSQDGANRGYEQYF. The chain recombines TRBV3-1 (or the pseudogene TRBV3-2) with TRBJ2-7, with D possibly matching TRBD2 (5 bases). V lost 0 bases and J 3 bases, leaving 15 bases between the germline ends. The CDR3 has 16 amino acids. Germline CDR1 reads LGHDT; CDR2 reads YNNKEL (reference sequence).

The gene calls are TRBV19 and TRBJ1-2; 9 bases are shared with TRBD1. The CDR3 runs to 15 residues. Germline V gene data show CDR1 as LNHDA and CDR2 as SQIVND (reference sequence). Germline trimming cut 3 bases from V and 8 bases from J; bases unmatched to any gene: 10. As DNA, the CDR3 is TGTGCCAGTAGTATTACCGGGACAGGGCCGCACGGCTACACCTTC. Protein: CASSITGTGPHGYTF.

The CDR3 sequence: CASSGQGLNTEAFF. The CDR3 region has the DNA TGTGCCAGCAGCGGACAGGGTCTGAACACTGAAGCTTTCTTT. This chain links TRBV7-9 with TRBJ1-1; TRBD1 agrees at 8 bases. The trim removed 5 bases at V and 0 bases at J, leaving 2 bases unmatched. This CDR3 contains 14 residues. Per the germline V gene, CDR1 is SEHNR and CDR2 is FQNEAQ (reference sequence).

DNA for the CDR3: TGTGCCACCAGTCCGAGCTCCTATAATTCACCCCTCCACTTT. It specifies CATSPSSYNSPLHF. This chain connects TRBV24-1 to TRBJ1-6; D is uncertain. This CDR3 contains 14 residues. V was clipped by 6 bases and J by 0 bases, with 5 bases between them. Germline CDR1 and CDR2: KGHDR and SFDVKD.

The rearrangement joins TRBV12-3 or TRBV12-4 to TRBJ1-1; TRBD1 aligns across 7 bases. This CDR3 spans 12 amino acids. With 6 bases clipped from V and 11 bases from J, the junction kept 9 bases outside the gene matches. The DNA for the CDR3 is TGTGCCAGCAGCCAGACAGGGTTTGAGGCTTTCTTT. Its protein product is CASSQTGFEAFF.

This chain uses TRBV5-4 with TRBJ2-7; TRBD2 aligns across 7 bases. Per germline, CDR1 SGHNT and CDR2 YYREEE (reference sequence). The CDR3 has 14 residues. V gave up 5 bases and J gave up 2 bases; unmatched junction bases: 7. CDR3: CASSSGGGTYEQYF. In DNA form, the CDR3 reads TGTGCCAGCAGTTCGGGCGGGGGAACCTACGAGCAGTACTTC.

This CDR3 reads CASSPRPRESSGNTIYF. CDR3 bases: TGTGCCAGCTCACCACGTCCCAGGGAGAGCTCTGGAAACACCATATATTTT. The V gene is TRBV18, the J gene TRBJ1-3; D might be TRBD1 (5 bases). V lost 1 base and J lost 0, with 13 bases in between. The CDR3 spans 17 residues. Germline V lookup: CDR1 KGHSH, CDR2 LQKENI.

The table lists this clone with a count of one. The V gene is TRBV3-1 (or the pseudogene TRBV3-2), the J gene TRBJ1-4; the D is unclear. Trimming shortened V by 0 bases and J by 8 bases, and 16 bases separated the two germline ends. Germline V gives CDR1 LGHDT, CDR2 YNNKEL (reference sequence). The CDR3 runs to 16 residues. The CDR3 DNA sequence: TGTGCCAGCAGCCAAGATCCCCCCGGGAGCCACGAAAAACTGTTTTTT. It translates to CASSQDPPGSHEKLFF.

The rearrangement uses TRBV18 and TRBJ2-3; no firm D call. This CDR3 comprises 16 residues. Trimming cost V 0 bases and J 0 bases, with 10 bases left between them. Per germline, CDR1 KGHSH and CDR2 LQKENI. The CDR3 bases are TGTGCCAGCTCACCACCGAGTCTGACTAGCACAGATACGCAGTATTTT. This codes for CASSPPSLTSTDTQYF.

The chain recombines TRBV6-5 with TRBJ2-2; 8 bases align to TRBD1. V was clipped by 5 bases and J by 5 bases; unmatched bases: 7. Germline V gene lookup returns CDR1 MNHEY and CDR2 SVGAGI. CDR3 size: 15 residues. The DNA of the CDR3 is TGTGCCAGCAGTCAGGCCACAGGGGGGACCGGGGAGCTGTTTTTT. It translates to CASSQATGGTGELFF.

The chain couples TRBV30 to TRBJ1-2; TRBD1 is a possible D gene (5 bases). V lost 1 base and J lost 1, with 13 bases in between. The CDR3 has 15 amino acids. From germline, CDR1 is GTSNPN and CDR2 SVGIG (reference sequence). The CDR3 DNA reads as TGTGCCTGGAGTGCGGTGGGGGTCGGTAACTATGGCTACACCTTC. Amino acid sequence: CAWSAVGVGNYGYTF. The variable domain in full, completed from reference TRBV30 and TRBJ1-2, reads SQTIHQWPATLVQPVGSPLSLECTVEGTSNPNLYWYRQAAGRGLQLLFYSVGIGQISSEVPQNLSASRPQDRQFILSSKKLLLSDSGFYLCAWSAVGVGNYGYTFGSGTRLTVV.